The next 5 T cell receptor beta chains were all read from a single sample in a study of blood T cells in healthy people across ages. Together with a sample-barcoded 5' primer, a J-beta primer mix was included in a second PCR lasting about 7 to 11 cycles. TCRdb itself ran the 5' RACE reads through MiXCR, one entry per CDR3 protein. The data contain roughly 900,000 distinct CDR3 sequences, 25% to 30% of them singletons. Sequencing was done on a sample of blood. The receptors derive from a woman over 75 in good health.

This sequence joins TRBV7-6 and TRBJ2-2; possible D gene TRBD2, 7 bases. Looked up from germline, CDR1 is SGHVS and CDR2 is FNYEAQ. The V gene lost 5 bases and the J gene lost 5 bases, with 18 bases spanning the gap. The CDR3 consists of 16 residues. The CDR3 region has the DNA TGTGCCAGCAGCCTCCTCGGGGGGCTTAAAACCGGGGAGCTGTTTTTT. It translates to CASSLLGGLKTGELFF.

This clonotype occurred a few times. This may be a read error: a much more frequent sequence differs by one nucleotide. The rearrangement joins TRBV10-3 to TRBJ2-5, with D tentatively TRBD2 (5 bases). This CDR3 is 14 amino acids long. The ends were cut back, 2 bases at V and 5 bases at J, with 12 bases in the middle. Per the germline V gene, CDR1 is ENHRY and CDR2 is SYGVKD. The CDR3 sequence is CAISEEGLGETQYF. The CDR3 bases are TGTGCCATCAGTGAGGAAGGACTGGGGGAGACCCAGTACTTC.

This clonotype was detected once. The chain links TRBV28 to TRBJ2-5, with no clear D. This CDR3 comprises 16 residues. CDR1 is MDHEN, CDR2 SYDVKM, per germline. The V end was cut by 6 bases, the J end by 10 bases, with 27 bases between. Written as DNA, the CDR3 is TGTGCCAGCAGCCGAAATCCGACCCCCTTTTGGATCGTCCAGTACTTC. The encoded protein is CASSRNPTPFWIVQYF.

CDR3 in amino acids: CATRASGGSNQPQHF. As DNA, the CDR3 is TGTGCCACTAGAGCCTCCGGGGGGAGCAATCAGCCCCAGCATTTT. J is TRBJ1-5 and V is TRBV24-1; maybe TRBD1 (5 bases). Per germline, CDR1 KGHDR and CDR2 SFDVKD. The germline V and J ends were trimmed by 10 bases and 1 base, with 16 bases remaining between them. CDR3 length: 15 residues.

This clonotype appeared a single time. CDR3 loop: CASSLGLAQTDTQYF. The CDR3 DNA sequence: TGCGCCAGCAGCCTCGGACTAGCTCAGACAGATACGCAGTATTTT. The genes are TRBV5-1 and TRBJ2-3, with TRBD2 matching over 8 bases. J was trimmed by 3 bases and V by 4 bases; bases with no gene match: 7. Germline CDR1 SGHRS, CDR2 YFSETQ. The CDR3 consists of 15 residues.